One and the same sample provided the 30 T cell receptor beta chains below, sequenced in a study of cytomegalovirus exposure and HLA in healthy donors. Use of 60 Vbeta and 13 Jbeta primers characterized the PCR. Profiling relied on immunoSEQ multiplex PCR, and the TCRdb table lists in-frame clones only, not all of them. The sample includes 130,000 to 150,000 clones, approximately 82% seen only once; the top ten take around a tenth. Sequencing was done on a sample of PBMCs. The receptors were sampled from a woman in her sixties or seventies in good health and CMV-seropositive.

This clone was observed at least ten times. The chain joins TRBV28 to TRBJ1-3; tentative D call: TRBD1 (5 bases). V was cut by 4 bases and J by 2 bases, with 18 bases left in between. Germline CDR1 and CDR2: MDHEN and SYDVKM. The CDR3 totals 17 residues. For the CDR3, the DNA is TGTGCCAGCAGTTCCTGGGGGGGAGGGCATGCTGGAAACACCATATATTTT. It codes for CASSSWGGGHAGNTIYF.

This chain connects TRBV29-1 to TRBJ2-5; 9 bases are a match to TRBD1. The tail of the sequence fits TRBJ2-7 better, so the J call may be wrong. CDR3 length: 13 residues. The germline V gene has CDR1 SQVTM and CDR2 ANQGSEA. DNA of the CDR3: TGCAGCGTTGAGGCGACAGGGGGCTACGAGCAGTACTTC. It encodes CSVEATGGYEQYF.

The chain recombines TRBV28 with TRBJ1-5, with D perhaps matching TRBD1 (5 bases). CDR1 is MDHEN and CDR2 is SYDVKM in the germline V gene. This CDR3 region has 17 residues. Trimming cost V 3 bases and J 4 bases, with 19 bases left between them. For the CDR3, the DNA is TGTGCCAGCAGTTTCGGCCGCTCCGCGGGGGGAAATCAGCCCCAGCATTTT. It encodes CASSFGRSAGGNQPQHF.

The rearrangement links TRBV6-1 to TRBJ2-7, with D possibly being TRBD1 (6 bases). Trimming stripped 6 bases from V and 0 bases from J, with 15 bases between. The CDR3 totals 15 residues. CDR1 and CDR2 from the germline V gene are MNHNS and SASEGT. CDR3 DNA: TGTGCCAGCAGCCTAAAAGGACAGCCCTCCTACGAGCAGTACTTC. Translating gives CASSLKGQPSYEQYF.

The J gene is TRBJ2-1, the V gene TRBV21-1; the D call of TRBD2 is as the table states it, not checked on the DNA. TRBV21-1 is tagged as a pseudogene. This CDR3 region has 18 residues. The CDR3 reads CASSKLSRGGSSYNEQFF. The CDR3 DNA follows: TGTGCCAGCAGCAAACTTTCGAGGGGCGGGAGCTCCTACAATGAGCAGTTCTTC.

This chain connects TRBV7-9 to TRBJ2-1, with TRBD2 as a possible D gene (6 bases). This CDR3 has 12 amino acids. V was pared by 11 bases and J by 3 bases, with 11 bases between. Germline lookup yields CDR1 SEHNR and CDR2 FQNEAQ (reference sequence). This CDR3 is CALDYGYNEQFF. The CDR3 DNA sequence: TGTGCCCTGGACTATGGCTACAATGAGCAGTTCTTC. Complete variable domain (other parts from reference TRBV7-9 and TRBJ2-1): DTGVSQNPRHKITKRGQNVTFRCDPISEHNRLYWYRQTLGQGPEFLTYFQNEAQLEKSRLLSDRFSAERPKGSFSTLEIQRTEQGDSAMYLCALDYGYNEQFFGPGTRLTVL.

This chain uses TRBV7-8 with TRBJ1-4, with D unresolved. CDR3 length: 11 residues. Deletions cut 5 bases from V and 7 bases from J, with 5 bases between. In germline, CDR1 is SGHVS, CDR2 FQNEAQ. The CDR3 DNA reads as TGTGCCAGCAGCGCCGGTGAAAAACTGTTTTTT. It specifies CASSAGEKLFF.

This CDR3 reads CASSLGSVRTDTQYF. For the CDR3, the DNA is TGTGCCAGCAGCTTAGGGTCGGTGCGCACAGATACGCAGTATTTT. This sequence joins TRBV7-2 and TRBJ2-3; D gene uncertain. Germline values: CDR1 SGHTA, CDR2 FQGNSA. CDR3 length: 15 amino acids. V lost 1 base, J lost 1 base, and 9 bases lay in between.

This rearrangement joins TRBV28 to TRBJ2-2; D is perhaps TRBD1 (5 bases). Per the germline V gene, CDR1 is MDHEN and CDR2 is SYDVKM. This CDR3 is built from 14 residues. Deletions cut 2 bases from V and 1 base from J, with 5 bases between. DNA of the CDR3: TGTGCCAGCAGTTTAAGGGGGAACACCGGGGAGCTGTTTTTT. Amino acids: CASSLRGNTGELFF.

In nucleotides, the CDR3 is TGTGCCAGCAGCTCGAAGTCCAGGGACTCCTACGAGCAGTACTTC. Translated: CASSSKSRDSYEQYF. The chain uses TRBV21-1 and TRBJ2-7; no check of the table's D call, TRBD1, against the DNA was made. TRBV21-1 is an annotated pseudogene. This CDR3 is built from 15 residues.

The chain is built from TRBV4-1 and TRBJ2-3, with D possibly TRBD2 on 5 matching bases. The CDR3 runs 15 residues. Germline V CDR1 and CDR2: MGHRA, YSYEKL. Trimming removed 0 bases at V and 2 bases at J, with 9 bases between. This CDR3 reads CASSQELDPTDTQYF. CDR3 nucleotide sequence: TGCGCCAGCAGCCAAGAACTAGATCCCACAGATACGCAGTATTTT.

This chain connects TRBV18 to TRBJ2-5; the D is unclear. The germline V gene has CDR1 KGHSH and CDR2 LQKENI. Trimming removed 0 bases at V and 5 bases at J, with 13 bases between. The CDR3 has 15 residues. DNA for the CDR3: TGTGCCAGCTCACCACCGTCGGTCGCTAGGGAGACCCAGTACTTC. Encoded protein: CASSPPSVARETQYF.

V usage is TRBV12-5 and J usage is TRBJ1-1; D not resolved. V gave up 2 bases and J gave up 3 bases, with 7 bases separating them. CDR3 size: 13 residues. Germline loops: CDR1 LGHNT, CDR2 FRNRAP. The CDR3 DNA sequence: TGTGCTAGTGGTTTGAGGGAGGACACTGAAGCTTTCTTT. It is translated as CASGLREDTEAFF.

This sequence joins TRBV5-6 and TRBJ1-1, with D possibly matching TRBD1 (6 bases). V was pared by 0 bases and J by 2 bases, with 11 bases between. The CDR3 is 15 residues long. CDR1 is SGHDT, CDR2 YYEEEE, per germline. CDR3 residues: CASSLAAGDNTEAFF. In DNA form, the CDR3 reads TGTGCCAGCAGCTTGGCGGCAGGGGATAACACTGAAGCTTTCTTT.

The genes are TRBV4-1 and TRBJ1-4, with D maybe TRBD1 (6 bases). The CDR3 runs 16 residues. Between the trimmed V and J ends, which lost 4 bases and 2 bases, there was a span of 14 bases. The V gene's germline CDR1 is MGHRA and CDR2 YSYEKL. In DNA form, the CDR3 reads TGCGCCAGCAGCCCCCCCGGGGGGCTTACTAATGAAAAACTGTTTTTT. Translated, it gives CASSPPGGLTNEKLFF.

The chain carries TRBV11-2 and TRBJ2-7; 11 bases line up with TRBD1. With 7 bases clipped from V and 7 bases from J, the junction kept 12 bases outside the gene matches. This CDR3 region has 15 residues. CDR1 and CDR2 (germline): SGHAT, FQNNGV. In nucleotides, the CDR3 is TGTGCCAGCACCTGGATGGACAGGGGGCTGAGGGAGCAGTACTTC. Translation: CASTWMDRGLREQYF.

This sequence joins TRBV6-1 and TRBJ1-5; maybe TRBD1 (5 bases). Germline loops: CDR1 MNHNS, CDR2 SASEGT. The CDR3 runs 14 residues. With 8 bases removed from V and 4 bases from J, the gap between germline ends came to 15 bases. For the CDR3, the DNA is TGTGCCAGCCATGGGGCCAGACCAAATCAGCCCCAGCATTTT. This translates into CASHGARPNQPQHF.

The genes are TRBV27 and TRBJ2-7, with 12 bases fitting TRBD2. The CDR3 has 16 residues. V shed 0 bases, J shed 6 bases, and the junction held 6 bases outside the gene matches. The germline CDR1 and CDR2 sequences are MNHEY and SMNVEV (reference sequence). CDR3 coding DNA: TGTGCCAGCAGTTTATCTCCTGGACTAGCGGGGCCCGAGCAGTACTTC. It yields the protein CASSLSPGLAGPEQYF.

This chain joins TRBV7-6 and TRBJ1-4; weak D call: TRBD1 (6 bases). This CDR3 has 14 amino acids. V was clipped by 2 bases and J by 7 bases, with 11 bases between them. Germline values: CDR1 SGHVS, CDR2 FNYEAQ. CDR3 region: CASSLRTVAEKLFF. The CDR3 DNA reads TGTGCCAGCAGCTTAAGGACAGTAGCTGAAAAACTGTTTTTT.

This chain uses TRBV28 with TRBJ1-2; tentatively, D is TRBD1 (6 bases). V lost 6 bases and J 8 bases, leaving 16 bases between the germline ends. The CDR3 extends over 13 amino acids. The germline gives CDR1 MDHEN, CDR2 SYDVKM. The CDR3 region has the DNA TGTGCCAGCAGGACCAGGGGCGTTGAAGGCTACACCTTC. It specifies CASRTRGVEGYTF.

J is TRBJ1-2 and V is TRBV5-1; D is ambiguous. The CDR3 runs to 12 residues. Deletions cut 0 bases from V and 6 bases from J, with 6 bases between. Germline V CDR1 and CDR2: SGHRS, YFSETQ. The CDR3: CASSLADDGYTF. DNA of the CDR3: TGCGCCAGCAGCTTGGCAGATGATGGCTACACCTTC.

This clone has a single count. This chain connects TRBV7-8 to TRBJ2-1; D call uncertain. Germline V gene data show CDR1 as SGHVS and CDR2 as FQNEAQ. The CDR3 sequence is 15 residues long. V was clipped by 5 bases and J by 1 base, with 12 bases between them. CDR3 amino acids: CASSPAGSSYNEQFF. Here the CDR3 DNA reads TGTGCCAGCAGCCCCGCCGGTAGTTCCTACAATGAGCAGTTCTTC.

J is TRBJ1-2 and V is TRBV6-1, with D possibly matching TRBD1 (6 bases). CDR1 is MNHNS, CDR2 SASEGT, per germline. The CDR3 runs 14 residues. V dropped 7 bases and J dropped 7 bases, with 19 bases sitting between them. In DNA, the CDR3 is TGTGCCAGCACCAATGAGGGGGAAGGGAGTGGCTACACCTTC. Protein: CASTNEGEGSGYTF.

The CDR3 DNA follows: TGTGCCAGCAGCTTAGGCTCTACAGGGGACCTCCTCGCTAACTATGGCTACACCTTC. It codes for CASSLGSTGDLLANYGYTF. The rearrangement links TRBV7-6 to TRBJ1-2; 7 nucleotides line up with TRBD1. This CDR3 region has 19 residues. Germline V gene data show CDR1 as SGHVS and CDR2 as FNYEAQ. The junction had 14 bases not matched to a gene; V was cut back by 1 base and J by 0 bases. Drawing the rest from reference TRBV7-6 and TRBJ1-2, the complete variable domain is GAGVSQSPRYKVTKRGQDVALRCDPISGHVSLYWYRQALGQGPEFLTYFNYEAQQDKSGLPNDRFSAERPEGSISTLTIQRTEQRDSAMYRCASSLGSTGDLLANYGYTFGSGTRLTVV.

This rearrangement joins TRBV5-8 to TRBJ1-5; D might be TRBD1 (5 bases). V shed 3 bases and J shed 11 bases, with 18 bases lying between them. The CDR3 extends over 14 amino acids. Germline V gives CDR1 SGHTS, CDR2 YDEGEE. The CDR3 loop is CASSSRTLGGSQHF. The CDR3 DNA reads as TGTGCCAGCAGCTCTCGGACACTCGGGGGGTCCCAGCATTTT.

The V and J genes are TRBV6-5 and TRBJ2-7, with 15 bases that match TRBD2. CDR3 size: 15 residues. Germline trimming cut 4 bases from V and 7 bases from J; bases unmatched to any gene: 5. The V gene's germline CDR1 is MNHEY and CDR2 SVGAGI. CDR3 residues: CASSFGLAGGREQYF. In DNA form, the CDR3 reads TGTGCCAGCAGTTTTGGACTAGCGGGAGGGAGGGAGCAGTACTTC.

The chain couples TRBV30 to TRBJ1-5; a weak D match, TRBD1 (5 bases). Germline V gene sequence: CDR1 GTSNPN, CDR2 SVGIG (reference sequence). The CDR3 contains 15 residues. V gave up 2 bases and J gave up 4 bases, with 15 bases separating them. DNA for the CDR3: TGTGCCTGGAGTACCACAGGTAAAGTAAATCAGCCCCAGCATTTT. Its translation is CAWSTTGKVNQPQHF.

This chain links TRBV7-3 with TRBJ2-1; TRBD1 might be the D (6 bases). CDR1 and CDR2 (germline): SGHTA, FQGTGA. The CDR3 runs to 13 residues. Trimming took off 5 bases at V and 7 bases at J, with 12 bases between the two ends. The CDR3 DNA reads TGTGCCAGCAGCCCCCTAGGGGGAAATGAGCAGTTCTTC. This gives the protein CASSPLGGNEQFF.

The chain links TRBV21-1 to TRBJ2-7; TRBD2, the table's D call, was not compared with the DNA. TRBV21-1 is marked as a pseudogene. The CDR3 is 14 residues long. The CDR3 nucleotides are TGTGCCAGCAGTAGACTAGCGGCCTCCTACGAGCAGTACTTC. This translates into CASSRLAASYEQYF.

This chain connects TRBV7-9 to TRBJ2-1; TRBD1 is a possible D gene (5 bases). The V end was cut by 1 base, the J end by 4 bases, with 5 bases between. Germline loops: CDR1 SEHNR, CDR2 FQNEAQ (reference sequence). The CDR3 length is 13 residues. CDR3 sequence reads: CASSLGTYNEQFF. The CDR3 region has the DNA TGTGCCAGCAGCTTAGGGACATACAATGAGCAGTTCTTC.